This TCR beta chain was recorded in a study of cytomegalovirus exposure and HLA in healthy donors. A remark on this clone: Antigen: not known.

Use of 60 Vbeta and 13 Jbeta primers characterized the PCR. Profiling relied on immunoSEQ multiplex PCR, and the TCRdb table lists in-frame clones only, not all of them. The sample includes 150,000 to 200,000 clones, about four fifths of them seen just once. The trim removed 1 base at V and 5 bases at J, leaving 7 bases unmatched. Per germline, CDR1 SSHAT and CDR2 FNYEAQ (reference sequence). CDR3 length equals 16 residues. General study points: Investigators reported 164 TCR beta chains as tied to cytomegalovirus.

This receptor was identified in a man younger than 45 in good health and CMV-seropositive. Material: PBMCs. The chain couples TRBV7-7 to TRBJ2-1, with TRBD1 identical over 8 bases. CDR3 amino acids: CASSLGVQGVDNEQFF. The DNA for the CDR3 is TGTGCCAGCAGCTTAGGGGTACAGGGGGTAGACAATGAGCAGTTCTTC.